Shown below are 22 T cell receptor beta chains from a single sample sequenced in a study of metastatic and nonmetastatic thyroid tumors. Thyroid surgery was preceded by no treatment in any patient. Through MiXCR, TCRdb re-clonotyped the PCR reads. The repertoire holds fewer than 40,000 clones, with roughly 45% as singletons. Sequencing was done on a sample of tumor tissue. These receptors all come from a male donor with papillary thyroid cancer or a benign thyroid nodule (not recorded which). Some clones in this sample may be carry-over from other donors' samples.

This clone was seen more than once but under ten times. The genes are TRBV6-2 or TRBV6-3 and TRBJ1-5, with unresolved D. Germline V gives CDR1 MNHEY, CDR2 SVGEGT. V dropped 2 bases and J dropped 4 bases, with 6 bases sitting between them. This CDR3 comprises 13 residues. The CDR3: CASSYDENQPQHF. In DNA form, the CDR3 reads TGTGCCAGCAGTTACGACGAGAATCAGCCCCAGCATTTT.

The chain uses TRBV7-9 and TRBJ1-2; D not resolved. Looked up from germline, CDR1 is SEHNR and CDR2 is FQNEAQ (reference sequence). V lost 1 base to trimming and J lost 10 bases, with 13 bases between them. CDR3 size: 13 residues. The CDR3: CASSLDETVYYTF. The CDR3 nucleotides are TGTGCCAGCAGCTTAGATGAGACGGTGTACTACACCTTC.

The V gene is TRBV30, the J gene TRBJ1-5; the D gene is possibly TRBD1 (5 bases). Per germline, CDR1 GTSNPN and CDR2 SVGIG (reference sequence). The CDR3 covers 13 residues. V lost 2 bases and J 6 bases, leaving 11 bases between the germline ends. CDR3 amino acids: CAWSIGGTQPQHF. Here the CDR3 DNA reads TGTGCCTGGAGTATTGGGGGAACTCAGCCCCAGCATTTT.

This clone came up a few times. The chain combines TRBV29-1 with TRBJ1-2; possibly TRBD1 for D (6 bases). Germline lookup yields CDR1 SQVTM and CDR2 ANQGSEA. Trimming removed 0 bases at V and 3 bases at J, with 14 bases between. The CDR3 loop spans 15 amino acids. The CDR3 protein is CSVEDQQGAYYGYTF. The CDR3 DNA is TGCAGCGTTGAAGATCAACAGGGAGCTTACTATGGCTACACCTTC.

This chain connects TRBV27 to TRBJ2-2, with TRBD1 as a possible D gene (6 bases). The CDR3 is 16 residues long. Germline V lookup: CDR1 MNHEY, CDR2 SMNVEV (reference sequence). Between the trimmed V and J ends, which lost 3 bases and 4 bases, there was a span of 15 bases. CDR3 coding DNA: TGTGCCAGCAGTTTTGGGGGCGCGAGGATCACCGGGGAGCTGTTTTTT. This encodes CASSFGGARITGELFF.

The J gene is TRBJ2-6, the V gene TRBV5-1; 8 bases are shared with TRBD2. This CDR3 region has 16 residues. Trimming cost V 4 bases and J 0 bases; bases outside gene matches: 3. Germline V gene data show CDR1 as SGHRS and CDR2 as YFSETQ. CDR3 sequence: CASSTRGGSGANVLTF. For the CDR3, the DNA is TGCGCCAGCAGCACACGGGGGGGCTCTGGGGCCAACGTCCTGACTTTC.

J is TRBJ1-2 and V is TRBV30, with 8 bases lining up with TRBD1. The germline gives CDR1 GTSNPN, CDR2 SVGIG (reference sequence). CDR3 length equals 13 residues. V trimming: 1 base; J trimming: 3 bases; junction bases outside the gene matches: 1. The CDR3 bases are TGTGCCTGGAGTGAGGACAGGGACTATGGCTACACCTTC. It encodes CAWSEDRDYGYTF.

The genes are TRBV4-1 and TRBJ2-1, with 13 bases identical to TRBD2. V was pared by 2 bases and J by 5 bases, with 3 bases of the junction left unmatched. The CDR3 is 16 residues long. Germline loops: CDR1 MGHRA, CDR2 YSYEKL. The CDR3 DNA reads as TGCGCCAGCAGCCAACCACTAGCGGGAGGGCACAATGAGCAGTTCTTC. Its translation: CASSQPLAGGHNEQFF.

The V call is TRBV20-1, the J call TRBJ2-7; D is unclear. The CDR3 is 15 residues long. CDR1 DFQATT and CDR2 SNEGSKA come from the germline V gene (reference sequence). Trimming shortened V by 0 bases and J by 0 bases, and 12 bases separated the two germline ends. This CDR3 is CSARDFRTGSYEQYF. The CDR3 DNA follows: TGCAGTGCTAGAGATTTTCGGACGGGCTCCTACGAGCAGTACTTC.

The chain is built from TRBV7-2 and TRBJ2-2; the match to TRBD2 covers 10 bases. The ends lost 5 bases at V and 16 bases at J; junction bases unmatched: 10. Germline CDR1 reads SGHTA; CDR2 reads FQGNSA. The CDR3 runs 13 residues. The CDR3 reads CASSRRTSGDPFF. The CDR3 coding sequence is TGTGCCAGCAGCCGTAGGACTAGCGGCGATCCGTTTTTT.

The chain has TRBV30 and TRBJ2-3, with D maybe TRBD1 (7 bases). This CDR3 comprises 15 residues. The germline V gene encodes CDR1 GTSNPN and CDR2 SVGIG (reference sequence). V was clipped by 0 bases and J by 1 base, with 11 bases between them. This chain's CDR3 is CAWSVGGTGTDTQYF. DNA for the CDR3: TGTGCCTGGAGTGTAGGGGGGACAGGCACAGATACGCAGTATTTT.

The genes are TRBV7-8 and TRBJ2-7, with 8 bases identical to TRBD2. The CDR3 covers 16 residues. Per the germline V gene, CDR1 is SGHVS and CDR2 is FQNEAQ. The ends lost 0 bases at V and 7 bases at J; junction bases unmatched: 11. CDR3 nucleotide sequence: TGTGCCAGCAGCTTAGCGAGTGAAAGCGGGGGATGGGAGCAGTACTTC. This gives the protein CASSLASESGGWEQYF.

This clone was found a few times. The chain recombines TRBV6-1 with TRBJ2-7, with 11 bases aligning to TRBD1. This CDR3 contains 14 residues. The ends lost 4 bases at V and 5 bases at J; junction bases unmatched: 4. Germline V gives CDR1 MNHNS, CDR2 SASEGT. CDR3 region: CASSGSGQGDEQYF. The CDR3 DNA reads TGTGCCAGCAGTGGCTCGGGACAGGGGGACGAGCAGTACTTC.

The CDR3 region is CAWSLGLGVFWQFF. The CDR3 nucleotides are TGTGCCTGGAGTTTAGGACTAGGGGTATTTTGGCAGTTCTTC. V gene TRBV30 combines with J gene TRBJ2-1; TRBD2 agrees at 7 bases. Per the germline V gene, CDR1 is GTSNPN and CDR2 is SVGIG (reference sequence). CDR3 length: 14 residues. Losses at the gene ends were 2 bases for V and 12 bases for J; bases not matched to a gene: 13.

The gene calls are TRBV7-3 and TRBJ1-6; D gene uncertain. Germline CDR1 reads SGHTA; CDR2 reads FQGTGA. This CDR3 region has 13 residues. V was trimmed by 0 bases and J by 10 bases, leaving 7 bases between them. This chain's CDR3 is CASSLTGRSPLHF. CDR3 nucleotides: TGTGCCAGCAGCTTAACCGGGAGATCACCCCTCCACTTT.

V usage is TRBV2 and J usage is TRBJ2-7; no reliable D call. V lost 1 base and J lost 3, with 10 bases in between. Germline assignment: CDR1 SNHLY and CDR2 FYNNEI. This CDR3 contains 14 residues. As DNA, the CDR3 is TGTGCCAGCAGTGAAGAAGGGTGGGGCTACGAGCAGTACTTC. It is translated as CASSEEGWGYEQYF.

The J gene is TRBJ2-1, the V gene TRBV20-1; D not resolved. The length of the CDR3 is 13 residues. Per the germline V gene, CDR1 is DFQATT and CDR2 is SNEGSKA (reference sequence). Trimming removed 3 bases at V and 5 bases at J, with 11 bases between. The chain's CDR3 is CSARTDFHNEQFF. In DNA form, the CDR3 reads TGCAGTGCTAGGACGGATTTCCACAATGAGCAGTTCTTC.

This clone was detected once. The gene calls are TRBV7-9 and TRBJ1-2, with a weak D call TRBD1 (5 bases). The CDR3 consists of 15 residues. The germline V and J ends were trimmed by 3 bases and 6 bases, with 17 bases remaining between them. Germline CDR1 reads SEHNR; CDR2 reads FQNEAQ (reference sequence). The CDR3 loop reads CASSLGGLPINGYTF. In DNA form, the CDR3 reads TGTGCCAGCAGCTTGGGGGGTTTACCTATTAATGGCTACACCTTC.

V is TRBV11-2 and J is TRBJ2-5, with D uncertain. The V gene's germline CDR1 is SGHAT and CDR2 FQNNGV. Deletions cut 4 bases from V and 3 bases from J, with 15 bases between. This CDR3 is 15 amino acids long. The CDR3 DNA reads TGTGCCAGCAGCTCTTTATTTGCAGTCAAAGAGACCCAGTACTTC. Protein sequence: CASSSLFAVKETQYF.

This chain connects TRBV7-2 to TRBJ1-2; D may be TRBD1 (5 bases). Germline CDR1 is SGHTA and CDR2 is FQGNSA. Trimming stripped 5 bases from V and 8 bases from J, with 15 bases between. This CDR3 comprises 13 residues. CDR3 sequence: CASSPGRSRGYTF. The CDR3 bases are TGTGCCAGCAGCCCGGGACGATCGCGGGGCTACACCTTC. The entire variable domain, with the rest obtained from reference TRBV7-2 and TRBJ1-2, is as follows: GAGVSQSPSNKVTEKGKDVELRCDPISGHTALYWYRQSLGQGLEFLIYFQGNSAPDKSGLPSDRFSAERTGGSVSTLTIQRTQQEDSAVYLCASSPGRSRGYTFGSGTRLTVV.

This clone was counted a few times. This chain joins TRBV2 and TRBJ2-7, with D perhaps TRBD2 (6 bases). The germline V gene encodes CDR1 SNHLY and CDR2 FYNNEI. Trimming shortened V by 6 bases and J by 8 bases, and 20 bases separated the two germline ends. This CDR3 has 14 residues. The CDR3 region has the DNA TGTGCCAGCAGCCCCGGGAGTCCGGCTACGAAGCAGTACTTC. Protein: CASSPGSPATKQYF.

The chain joins TRBV20-1 to TRBJ1-1, with 7 bases that match TRBD1. The CDR3 covers 14 residues. The V gene end was trimmed by 6 bases and the J gene end by 1 base; junction bases not matched to a gene: 8. CDR1 DFQATT and CDR2 SNEGSKA come from the germline V gene (reference sequence). The CDR3, as DNA: TGCAGTGCGTTCAAGGGACAGCAGAACACTGAAGCTTTCTTT. Translated, it gives CSAFKGQQNTEAFF.